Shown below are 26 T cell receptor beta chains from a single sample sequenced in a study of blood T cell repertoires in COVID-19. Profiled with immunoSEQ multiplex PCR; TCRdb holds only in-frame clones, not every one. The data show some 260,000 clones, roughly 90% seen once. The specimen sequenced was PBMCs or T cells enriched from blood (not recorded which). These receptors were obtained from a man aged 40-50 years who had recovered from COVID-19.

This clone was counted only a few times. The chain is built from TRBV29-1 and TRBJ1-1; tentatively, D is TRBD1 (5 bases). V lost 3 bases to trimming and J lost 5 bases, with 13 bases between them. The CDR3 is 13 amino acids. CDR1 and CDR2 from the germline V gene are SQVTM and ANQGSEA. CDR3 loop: CSVDRSGVTEAFF. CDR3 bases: TGCAGCGTTGATAGGTCGGGGGTTACTGAAGCTTTCTTT.

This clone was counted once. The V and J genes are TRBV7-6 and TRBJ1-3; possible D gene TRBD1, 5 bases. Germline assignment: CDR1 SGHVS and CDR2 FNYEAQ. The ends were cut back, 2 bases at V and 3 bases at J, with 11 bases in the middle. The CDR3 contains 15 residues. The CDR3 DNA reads TGTGCCAGCAGCTTAAATAAGGGGCTTGGAAACACCATATATTTT. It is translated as CASSLNKGLGNTIYF. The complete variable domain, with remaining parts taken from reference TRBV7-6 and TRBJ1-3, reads GAGVSQSPRYKVTKRGQDVALRCDPISGHVSLYWYRQALGQGPEFLTYFNYEAQQDKSGLPNDRFSAERPEGSISTLTIQRTEQRDSAMYRCASSLNKGLGNTIYFGEGSWLTVV.

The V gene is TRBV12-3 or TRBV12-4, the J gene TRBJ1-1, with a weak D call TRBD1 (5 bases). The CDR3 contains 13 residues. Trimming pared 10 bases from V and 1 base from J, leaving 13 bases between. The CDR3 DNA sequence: TGTGCCACCCGTGGTCAGGGGAACACTGAAGCTTTCTTT. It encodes CATRGQGNTEAFF.

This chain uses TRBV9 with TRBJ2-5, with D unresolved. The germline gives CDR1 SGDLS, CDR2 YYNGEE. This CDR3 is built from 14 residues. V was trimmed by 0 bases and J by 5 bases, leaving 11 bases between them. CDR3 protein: CASSVANQLETQYF. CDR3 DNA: TGTGCCAGCAGCGTAGCTAACCAACTGGAGACCCAGTACTTC.

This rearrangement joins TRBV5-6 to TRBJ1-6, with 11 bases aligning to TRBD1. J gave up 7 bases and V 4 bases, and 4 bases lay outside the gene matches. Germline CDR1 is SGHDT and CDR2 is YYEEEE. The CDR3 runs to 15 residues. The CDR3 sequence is CASSGRTGGNSPLHF. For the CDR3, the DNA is TGTGCCAGCAGCGGGAGGACAGGGGGCAATTCACCCCTCCACTTT.

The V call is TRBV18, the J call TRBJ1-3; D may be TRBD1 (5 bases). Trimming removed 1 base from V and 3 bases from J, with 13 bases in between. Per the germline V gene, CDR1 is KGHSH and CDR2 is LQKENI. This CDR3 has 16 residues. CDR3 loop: CASSPRTQGSGNTIYF. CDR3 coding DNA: TGTGCCAGCTCACCACGAACGCAGGGTAGTGGAAACACCATATATTTT.

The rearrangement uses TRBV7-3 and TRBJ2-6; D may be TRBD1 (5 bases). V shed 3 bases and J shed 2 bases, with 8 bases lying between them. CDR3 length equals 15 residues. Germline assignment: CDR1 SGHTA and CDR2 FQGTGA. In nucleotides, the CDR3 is TGTGCCAGCAGCTTTGGGGCAGCTGGGGCCAACGTCCTGACTTTC. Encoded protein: CASSFGAAGANVLTF.

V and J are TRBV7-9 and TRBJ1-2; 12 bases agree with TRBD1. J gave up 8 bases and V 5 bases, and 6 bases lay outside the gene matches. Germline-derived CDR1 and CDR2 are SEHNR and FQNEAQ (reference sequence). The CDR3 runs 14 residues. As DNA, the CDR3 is TGTGCCAGCAGCGTCGGGACAGGGGGCCAGGGCTACACCTTC. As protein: CASSVGTGGQGYTF.

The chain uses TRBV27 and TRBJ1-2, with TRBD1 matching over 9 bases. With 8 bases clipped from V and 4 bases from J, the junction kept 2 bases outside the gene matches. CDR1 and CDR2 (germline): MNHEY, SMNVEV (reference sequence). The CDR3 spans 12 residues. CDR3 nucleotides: TGTGCCAGCGGGACAGGGCCCTATGGCTACACCTTC. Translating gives CASGTGPYGYTF.

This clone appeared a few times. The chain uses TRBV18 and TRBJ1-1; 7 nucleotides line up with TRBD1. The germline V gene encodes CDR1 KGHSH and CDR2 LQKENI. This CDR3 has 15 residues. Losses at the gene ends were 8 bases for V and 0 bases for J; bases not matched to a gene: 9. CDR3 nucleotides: TGTGCCAGCACCGGGACAGCGACGATGAACACTGAAGCTTTCTTT. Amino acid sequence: CASTGTATMNTEAFF.

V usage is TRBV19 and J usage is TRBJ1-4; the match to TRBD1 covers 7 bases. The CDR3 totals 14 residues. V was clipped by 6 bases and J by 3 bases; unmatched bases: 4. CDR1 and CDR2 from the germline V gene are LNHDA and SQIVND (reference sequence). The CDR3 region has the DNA TGTGCCAGTAGCTCCGGGACAGCTAATGAAAAACTGTTTTTT. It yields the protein CASSSGTANEKLFF.

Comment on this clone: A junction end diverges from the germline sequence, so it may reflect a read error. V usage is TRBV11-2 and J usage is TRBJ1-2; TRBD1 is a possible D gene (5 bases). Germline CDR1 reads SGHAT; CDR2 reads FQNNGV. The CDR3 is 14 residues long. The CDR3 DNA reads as TGTGCCAGCAGCCTAGACGGGGGTGTCTATGGCTACACCTTC. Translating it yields CASSLDGGVYGYTF.

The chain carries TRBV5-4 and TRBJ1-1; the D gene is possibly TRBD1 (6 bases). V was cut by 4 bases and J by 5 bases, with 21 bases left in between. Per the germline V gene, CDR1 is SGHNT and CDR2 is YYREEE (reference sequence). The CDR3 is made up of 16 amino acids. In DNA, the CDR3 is TGTGCCAGCAGCAGAACATACACAGGGTACGGGACTGAAGCTTTCTTT. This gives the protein CASSRTYTGYGTEAFF.

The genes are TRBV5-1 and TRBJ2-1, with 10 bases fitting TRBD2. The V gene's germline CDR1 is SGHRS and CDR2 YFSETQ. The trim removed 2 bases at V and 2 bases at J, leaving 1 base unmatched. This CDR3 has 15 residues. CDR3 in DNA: TGCGCCAGCAGCTTTGGACTAGCGGCCTACAATGAGCAGTTCTTC. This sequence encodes CASSFGLAAYNEQFF.

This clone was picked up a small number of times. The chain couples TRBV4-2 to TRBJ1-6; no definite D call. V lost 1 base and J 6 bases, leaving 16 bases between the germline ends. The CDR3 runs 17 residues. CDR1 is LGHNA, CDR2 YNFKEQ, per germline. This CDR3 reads CASSQAVGGITNSPLHF. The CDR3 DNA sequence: TGTGCCAGCAGCCAAGCGGTCGGCGGTATCACTAATTCACCCCTCCACTTT.

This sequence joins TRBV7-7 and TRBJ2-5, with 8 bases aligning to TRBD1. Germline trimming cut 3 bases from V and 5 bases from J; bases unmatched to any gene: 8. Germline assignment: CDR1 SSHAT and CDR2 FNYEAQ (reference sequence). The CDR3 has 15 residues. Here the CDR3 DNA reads TGTGCCAGCAGCTTCCGGACAGGGCACTATGAGACCCAGTACTTC. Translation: CASSFRTGHYETQYF.

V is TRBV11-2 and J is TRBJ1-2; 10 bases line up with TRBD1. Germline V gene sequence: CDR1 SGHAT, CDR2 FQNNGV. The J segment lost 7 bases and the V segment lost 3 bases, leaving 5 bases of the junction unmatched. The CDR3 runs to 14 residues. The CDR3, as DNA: TGTGCCAGCAGCTTGGACAGGGGGGTAGGTGGCTACACCTTC. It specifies CASSLDRGVGGYTF.

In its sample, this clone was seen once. The CDR3 spells CASSLRTGSDTNTGELFF. CDR3 DNA sequence: TGTGCCAGCAGCCTACGGACAGGGTCGGACACGAACACCGGGGAGCTGTTTTTT. The J gene is TRBJ2-2, the V gene TRBV7-9; 8 bases are a match to TRBD1. The V gene's germline CDR1 is SEHNR and CDR2 FQNEAQ (reference sequence). The CDR3 contains 18 residues. The V segment lost 5 bases and the J segment 0 bases; nucleotides outside the gene matches: 11.

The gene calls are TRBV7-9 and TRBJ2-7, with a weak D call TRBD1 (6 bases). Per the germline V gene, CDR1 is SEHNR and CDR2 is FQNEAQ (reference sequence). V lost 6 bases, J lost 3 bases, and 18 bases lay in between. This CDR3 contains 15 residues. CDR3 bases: TGTGCCAGCAGACCACCGGGACACGGAAACTACGAGCAGTACTTC. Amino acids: CASRPPGHGNYEQYF.

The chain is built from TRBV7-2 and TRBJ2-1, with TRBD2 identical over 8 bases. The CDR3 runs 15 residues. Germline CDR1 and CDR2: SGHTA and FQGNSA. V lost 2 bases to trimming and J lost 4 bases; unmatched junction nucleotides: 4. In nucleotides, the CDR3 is TGTGCCAGCAGCTTAAGAGTAGCGGGGTACAATGAGCAGTTCTTC. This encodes CASSLRVAGYNEQFF.

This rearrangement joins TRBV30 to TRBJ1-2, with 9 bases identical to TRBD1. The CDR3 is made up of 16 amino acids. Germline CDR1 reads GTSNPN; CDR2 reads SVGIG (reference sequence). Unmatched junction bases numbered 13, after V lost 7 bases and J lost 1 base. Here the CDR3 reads CASRVTGGAGNYGYTF. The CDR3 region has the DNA TGTGCCTCACGGGTAACAGGGGGCGCGGGTAACTATGGCTACACCTTC.

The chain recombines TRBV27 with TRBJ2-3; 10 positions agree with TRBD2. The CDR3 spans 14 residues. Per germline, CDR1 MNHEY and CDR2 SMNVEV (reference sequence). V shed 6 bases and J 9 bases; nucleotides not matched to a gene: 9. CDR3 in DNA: TGTGCCAGCAGCTCCCTAGCGGGAGTGCGAACGCAGTATTTT. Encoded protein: CASSSLAGVRTQYF.

This chain's CDR3 is CASIVSRVTVANQPQHF. The DNA of the CDR3 is TGTGCCAGCATCGTCTCCCGGGTAACGGTGGCCAATCAGCCCCAGCATTTT. The chain carries TRBV21-1 and TRBJ1-5. TRBV21-1 is a known pseudogene. The CDR3 contains 17 residues.

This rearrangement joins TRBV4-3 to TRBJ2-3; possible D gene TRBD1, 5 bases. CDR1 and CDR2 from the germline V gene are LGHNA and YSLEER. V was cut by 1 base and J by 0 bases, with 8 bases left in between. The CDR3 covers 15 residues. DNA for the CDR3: TGCGCCAGCAGCCAAGCAGGGTCTAGCACAGATACGCAGTATTTT. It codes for CASSQAGSSTDTQYF.

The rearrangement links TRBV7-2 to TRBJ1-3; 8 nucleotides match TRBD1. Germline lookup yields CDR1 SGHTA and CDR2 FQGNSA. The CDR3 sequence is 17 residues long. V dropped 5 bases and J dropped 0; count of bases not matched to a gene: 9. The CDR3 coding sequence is TGTGCCAGCAGCACTCCGACAGGGGTCCGCTCTGGAAACACCATATATTTT. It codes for CASSTPTGVRSGNTIYF. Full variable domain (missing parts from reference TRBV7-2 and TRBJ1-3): GAGVSQSPSNKVTEKGKDVELRCDPISGHTALYWYRQSLGQGLEFLIYFQGNSAPDKSGLPSDRFSAERTGGSVSTLTIQRTQQEDSAVYLCASSTPTGVRSGNTIYFGEGSWLTVV.

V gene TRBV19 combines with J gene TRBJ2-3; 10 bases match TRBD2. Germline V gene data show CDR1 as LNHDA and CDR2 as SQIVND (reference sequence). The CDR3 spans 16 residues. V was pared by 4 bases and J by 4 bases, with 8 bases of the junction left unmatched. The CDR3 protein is CASSTYPSGGPDTQYF. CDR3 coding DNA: TGTGCCAGTAGTACGTACCCTAGCGGGGGTCCAGATACGCAGTATTTT.